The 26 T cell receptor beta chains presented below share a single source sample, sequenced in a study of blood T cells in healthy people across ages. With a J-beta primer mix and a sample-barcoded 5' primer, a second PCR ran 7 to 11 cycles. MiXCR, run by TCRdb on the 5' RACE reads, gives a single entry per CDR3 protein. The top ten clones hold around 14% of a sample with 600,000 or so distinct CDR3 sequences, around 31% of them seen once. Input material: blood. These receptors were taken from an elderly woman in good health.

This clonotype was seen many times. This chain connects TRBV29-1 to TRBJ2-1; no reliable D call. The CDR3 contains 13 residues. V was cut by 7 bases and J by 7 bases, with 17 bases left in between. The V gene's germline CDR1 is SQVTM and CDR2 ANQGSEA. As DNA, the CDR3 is TGCAGCGGGTGGCTAGGGCGAGGTAATGAGCAGTTCTTC. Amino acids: CSGWLGRGNEQFF.

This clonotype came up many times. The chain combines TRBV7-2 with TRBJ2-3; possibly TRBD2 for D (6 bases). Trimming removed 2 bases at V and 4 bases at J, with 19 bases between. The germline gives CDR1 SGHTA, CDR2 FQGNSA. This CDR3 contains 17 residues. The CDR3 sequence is CASSLTTTGGFADTQYF. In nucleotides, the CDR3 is TGTGCCAGCAGCTTAACCACGACCGGAGGGTTCGCAGATACGCAGTATTTT.

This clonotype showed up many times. CDR3 in DNA: TGCGCCAGCAGCTTCCAGCAGAACACTGAAGCTTTCTTT. Its protein is CASSFQQNTEAFF. This sequence joins TRBV5-1 and TRBJ1-1; no clear D gene. Trimming stripped 2 bases from V and 1 base from J, with 6 bases between. CDR1 is SGHRS and CDR2 is YFSETQ in the germline V gene. The CDR3 loop spans 13 amino acids.

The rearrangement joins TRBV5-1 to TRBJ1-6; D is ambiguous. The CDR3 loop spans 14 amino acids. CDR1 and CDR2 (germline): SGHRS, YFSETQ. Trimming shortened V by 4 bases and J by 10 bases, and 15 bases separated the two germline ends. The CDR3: CASSARTSPSPLHF. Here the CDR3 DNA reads TGCGCCAGCAGCGCTCGGACCTCCCCATCACCCCTCCACTTT.

Here the CDR3 DNA reads TGTGCCAGCATGGGGTTTTTGGGACGGAGATTCTCTGGGGCCAACGTCCTGACTTTC. Translation: CASMGFLGRRFSGANVLTF. The V gene is TRBV28, the J gene TRBJ2-6; TRBD1 or TRBD2 may be the D gene (5 bases each). This CDR3 is built from 19 residues. Germline CDR1 is MDHEN and CDR2 is SYDVKM. The V and J ends lost 7 bases and 0 bases respectively, with 22 bases between them.

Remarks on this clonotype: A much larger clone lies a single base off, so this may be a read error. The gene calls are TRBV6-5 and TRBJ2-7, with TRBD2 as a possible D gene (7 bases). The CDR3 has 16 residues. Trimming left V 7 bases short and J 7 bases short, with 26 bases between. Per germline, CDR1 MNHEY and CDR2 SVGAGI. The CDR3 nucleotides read TGTGCCAGCAAGTTAGTAGGGGGGGTCGTCTACAATGAGCAGTACTTC. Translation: CASKLVGGVVYNEQYF.

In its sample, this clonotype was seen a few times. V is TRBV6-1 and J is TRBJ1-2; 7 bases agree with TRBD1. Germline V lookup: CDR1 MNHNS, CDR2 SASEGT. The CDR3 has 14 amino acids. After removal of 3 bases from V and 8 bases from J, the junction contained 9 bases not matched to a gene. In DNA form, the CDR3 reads TGTGCCAGCAGTGACTCAGGGGTAGGGGGCGGCTACACCTTC. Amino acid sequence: CASSDSGVGGGYTF.

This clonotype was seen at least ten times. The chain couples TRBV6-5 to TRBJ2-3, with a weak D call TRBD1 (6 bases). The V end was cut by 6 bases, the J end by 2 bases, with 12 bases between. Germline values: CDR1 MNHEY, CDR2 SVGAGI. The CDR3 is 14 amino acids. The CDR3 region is CASSPGTNTDTQYF. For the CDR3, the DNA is TGTGCCAGCAGCCCCGGGACAAACACAGATACGCAGTATTTT.

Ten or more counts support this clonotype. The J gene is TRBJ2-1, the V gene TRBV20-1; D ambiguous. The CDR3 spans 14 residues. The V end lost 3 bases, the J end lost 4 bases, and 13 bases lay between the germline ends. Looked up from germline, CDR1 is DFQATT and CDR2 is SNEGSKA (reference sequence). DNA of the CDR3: TGCAGTGCTAGTTCGGTCGGCAGTTACAATGAGCAGTTCTTC. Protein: CSASSVGSYNEQFF.

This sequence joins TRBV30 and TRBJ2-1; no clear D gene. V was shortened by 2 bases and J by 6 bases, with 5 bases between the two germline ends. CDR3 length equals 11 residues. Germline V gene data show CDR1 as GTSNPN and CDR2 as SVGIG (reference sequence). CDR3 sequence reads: CAWSTVNEQFF. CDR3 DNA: TGTGCCTGGAGTACAGTCAATGAGCAGTTCTTC.

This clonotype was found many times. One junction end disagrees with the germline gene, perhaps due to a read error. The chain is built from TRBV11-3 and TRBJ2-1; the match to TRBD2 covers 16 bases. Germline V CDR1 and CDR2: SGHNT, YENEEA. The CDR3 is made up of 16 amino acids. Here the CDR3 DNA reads TGCGCCAGCAGCCCGGGACTAGCGGGGGGGCGGAATGAGCAGTTCTTC. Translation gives CASSPGLAGGRNEQFF. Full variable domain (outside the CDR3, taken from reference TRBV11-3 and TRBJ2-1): EAGVVQSPRYKIIEKKQPVAFWCNPISGHNTLYWYLQNLGQGPELLIRYENEEAVDDSQLPKDRFSAERLKGVDSTLKIQPAELGDSAVYLCASSPGLAGGRNEQFFGPGTRLTVL.

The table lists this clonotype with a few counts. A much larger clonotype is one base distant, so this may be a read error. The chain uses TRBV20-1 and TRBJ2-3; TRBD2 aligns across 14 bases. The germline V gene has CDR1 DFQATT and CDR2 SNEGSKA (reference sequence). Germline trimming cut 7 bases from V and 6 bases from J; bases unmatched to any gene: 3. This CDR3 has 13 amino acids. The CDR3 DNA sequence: TGCAGTGGGACTAGCGGGGGGTGGGATACGCAGTATTTT. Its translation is CSGTSGGWDTQYF.

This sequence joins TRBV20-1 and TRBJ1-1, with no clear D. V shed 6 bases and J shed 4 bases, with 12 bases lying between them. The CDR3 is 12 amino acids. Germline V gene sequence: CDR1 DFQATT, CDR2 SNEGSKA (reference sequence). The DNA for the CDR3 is TGCAGTGCCACAGACCCTGTCACTGAAGCTTTCTTT. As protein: CSATDPVTEAFF.

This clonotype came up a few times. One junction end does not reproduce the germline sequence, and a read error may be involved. The CDR3 DNA is TGCGCCAGCAGCCCCGAGGGACCGAGAAACACTGGAGCTTTCTTT. Translated: CASSPEGPRNTGAFF. The chain carries TRBV5-1 and TRBJ1-1; D is possibly TRBD1 (5 bases). Germline V gene lookup returns CDR1 SGHRS and CDR2 YFSETQ. The CDR3 is 15 residues long.

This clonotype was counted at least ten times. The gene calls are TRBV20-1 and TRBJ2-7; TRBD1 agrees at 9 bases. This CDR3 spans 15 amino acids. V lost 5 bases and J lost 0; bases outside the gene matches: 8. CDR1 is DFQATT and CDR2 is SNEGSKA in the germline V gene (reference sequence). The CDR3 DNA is TGCAGTGCTTACTTAACAGGGGGCTCCTCCTACGAGCAGTACTTC. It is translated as CSAYLTGGSSYEQYF.

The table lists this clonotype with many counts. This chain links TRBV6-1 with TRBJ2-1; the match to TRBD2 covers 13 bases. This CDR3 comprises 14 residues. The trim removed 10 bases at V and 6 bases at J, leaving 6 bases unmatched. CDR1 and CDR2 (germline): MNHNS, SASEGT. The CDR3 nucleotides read TGTGCCACAAAAACTAGCGGGGGGGCCAATGAGCAGTTCTTC. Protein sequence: CATKTSGGANEQFF.

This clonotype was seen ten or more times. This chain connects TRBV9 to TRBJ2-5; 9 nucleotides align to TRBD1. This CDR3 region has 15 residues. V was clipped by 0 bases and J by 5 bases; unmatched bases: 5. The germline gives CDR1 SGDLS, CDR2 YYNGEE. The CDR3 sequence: CASSVDGTGQETQYF. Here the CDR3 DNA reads TGTGCCAGCAGCGTAGATGGGACAGGGCAGGAGACCCAGTACTTC.

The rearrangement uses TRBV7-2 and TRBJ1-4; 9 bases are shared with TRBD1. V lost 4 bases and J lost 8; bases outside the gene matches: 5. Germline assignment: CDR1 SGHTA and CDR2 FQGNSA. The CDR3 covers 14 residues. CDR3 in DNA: TGTGCCAGCAGCTGGGACAGGGCGGGGGAAAAACTGTTTTTT. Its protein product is CASSWDRAGEKLFF.

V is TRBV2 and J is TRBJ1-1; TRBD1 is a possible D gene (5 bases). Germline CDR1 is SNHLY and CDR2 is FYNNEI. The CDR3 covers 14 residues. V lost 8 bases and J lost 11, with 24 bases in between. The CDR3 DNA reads TGTGCCAGCCTCCGGGGGTGGGGCTCGACGGAGGCTTTCTTT. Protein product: CASLRGWGSTEAFF.

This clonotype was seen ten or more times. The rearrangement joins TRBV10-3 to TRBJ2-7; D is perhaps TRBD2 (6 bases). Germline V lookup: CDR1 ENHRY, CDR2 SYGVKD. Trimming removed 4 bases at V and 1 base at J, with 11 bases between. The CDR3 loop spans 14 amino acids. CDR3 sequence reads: CAISAAGGSYEQYF. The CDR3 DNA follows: TGTGCCATCAGTGCCGCTGGAGGGTCCTACGAGCAGTACTTC.

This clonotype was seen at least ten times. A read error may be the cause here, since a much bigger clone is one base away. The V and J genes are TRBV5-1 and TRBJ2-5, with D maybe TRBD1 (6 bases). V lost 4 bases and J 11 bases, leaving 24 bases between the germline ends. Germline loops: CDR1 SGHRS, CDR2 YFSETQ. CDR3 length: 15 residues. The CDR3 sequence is CASSDTPKQGSEQYF. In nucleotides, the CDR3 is TGCGCCAGCAGCGACACCCCCAAACAGGGTAGTGAGCAGTACTTC. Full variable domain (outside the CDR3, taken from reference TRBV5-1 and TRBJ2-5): KAGVTQTPRYLIKTRGQQVTLSCSPISGHRSVSWYQQTPGQGLQFLFEYFSETQRNKGNFPGRFSGRQFSNSRSEMNVSTLELGDSALYLCASSDTPKQGSEQYFGPGTRLLVL.

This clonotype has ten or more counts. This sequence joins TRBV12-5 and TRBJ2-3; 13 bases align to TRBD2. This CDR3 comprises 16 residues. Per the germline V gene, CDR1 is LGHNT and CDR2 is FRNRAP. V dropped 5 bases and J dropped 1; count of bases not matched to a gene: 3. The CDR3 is CASGPGLAGGTDTQYF. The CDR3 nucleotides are TGTGCTAGTGGTCCTGGACTAGCGGGGGGCACAGATACGCAGTATTTT.

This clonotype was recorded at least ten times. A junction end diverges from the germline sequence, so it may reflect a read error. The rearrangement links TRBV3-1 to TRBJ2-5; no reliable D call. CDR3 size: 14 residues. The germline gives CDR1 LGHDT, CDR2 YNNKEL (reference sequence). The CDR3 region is CASSQDRAQGTQYF. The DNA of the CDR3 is TGTGCCAGCAGCCAAGATAGGGCTCAAGGGACCCAGTACTTC.

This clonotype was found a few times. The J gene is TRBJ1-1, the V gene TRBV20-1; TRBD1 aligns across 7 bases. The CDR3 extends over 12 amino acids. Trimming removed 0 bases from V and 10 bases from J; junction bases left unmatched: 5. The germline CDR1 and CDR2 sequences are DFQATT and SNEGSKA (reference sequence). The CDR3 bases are TGCAGTGCTAGAGATAGGGGACAGACAGCTTTCTTT. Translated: CSARDRGQTAFF.

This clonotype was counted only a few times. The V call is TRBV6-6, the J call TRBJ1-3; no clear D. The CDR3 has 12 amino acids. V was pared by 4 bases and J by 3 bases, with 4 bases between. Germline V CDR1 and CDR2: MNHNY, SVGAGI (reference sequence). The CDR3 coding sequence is TGTGCCAGCAGTTCCATTGGAAACACCATATATTTT. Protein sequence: CASSSIGNTIYF.

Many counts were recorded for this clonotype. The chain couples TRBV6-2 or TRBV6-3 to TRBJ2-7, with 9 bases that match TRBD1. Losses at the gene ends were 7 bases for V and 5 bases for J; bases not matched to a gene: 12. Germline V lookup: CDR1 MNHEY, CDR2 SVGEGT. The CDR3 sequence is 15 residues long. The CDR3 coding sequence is TGTGCCAGCATCCATACCGGGACAGGGACCCACGAGCAGTACTTC. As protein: CASIHTGTGTHEQYF.